This T cell receptor (beta chain) is from a study of blood T cell repertoires in COVID-19. On the study more broadly: Samples representing acute and convalescent COVID-19 were sourced from the United States, Italy and Spain. PBMCs, B-cell-depleted T cells, or T cells provided the cDNA or gDNA that made up the material.

CDR1 and CDR2 from the germline V gene are SGDLS and YYNGEE. The CDR3 sequence is 15 residues long. With 0 bases clipped from V and 8 bases from J, the junction kept 5 bases outside the gene matches. In the source study's methods: Amplification with reference gene primers provided the estimates of nucleated cell counts. Sequencing used immunoSEQ multiplex PCR; TCRdb keeps in-frame clones, though not all of them. The V and J calls and clone size were taken over from that table, and D and trimming were inferred from the DNA. Found here are about 260,000 clones, 86% of them singletons; the top ten hold under 2%.

Input material: peripheral blood. The clonotype comes from a man aged 25-45 years with active or convalescent COVID-19. The chain employs TRBV9 and TRBJ2-3; TRBD2 matches at 11 bases. CDR3 nucleotides: TGTGCCAGCAGCGTAGAACTAGCGGGGGAAGGTACGCAGTATTTT. The encoded protein is CASSVELAGEGTQYF.